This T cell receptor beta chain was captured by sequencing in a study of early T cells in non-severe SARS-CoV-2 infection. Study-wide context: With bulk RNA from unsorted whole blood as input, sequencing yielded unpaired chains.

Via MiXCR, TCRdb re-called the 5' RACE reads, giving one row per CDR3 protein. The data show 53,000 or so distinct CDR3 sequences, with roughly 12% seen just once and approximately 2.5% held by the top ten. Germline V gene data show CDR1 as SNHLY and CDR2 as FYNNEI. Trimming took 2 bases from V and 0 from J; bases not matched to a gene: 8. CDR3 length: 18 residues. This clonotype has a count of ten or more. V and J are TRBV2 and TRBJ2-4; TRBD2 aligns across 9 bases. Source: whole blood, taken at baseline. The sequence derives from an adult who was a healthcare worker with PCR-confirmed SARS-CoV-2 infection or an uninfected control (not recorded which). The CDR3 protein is CASSERVAGVLAKNIQYF. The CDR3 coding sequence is TGTGCCAGCAGTGAACGGGTAGCGGGGGTACTAGCCAAAAACATTCAGTACTTC.